This is a list of T cell receptor beta chains from one sample in a study of patients and donors after allogeneic stem cell transplantation. Each CDR3 protein is one row after TCRdb ran MiXCR on the RT-PCR reads. The table records some 960,000 distinct CDR3 sequences, more than 15% of them present only once. The sequenced material came from blood, either unsorted or a sorted T cell fraction (not recorded which). These receptors were collected from a human donor who was either an allogeneic HSCT recipient or a stem cell or donor lymphocyte infusion donor (not recorded which). It is not recorded whose cells these are; they may come from a transplant donor. The CDR3 runs from the conserved cysteine through the conserved F or W. Each record gives: V gene, clone size, J gene, D gene, CDR3 DNA, CDR3 protein. D genes are given only for firm matches. The listing skips clone size in some rows; elsewhere it reads once, few, many or a size class.

TRBV6-1	few	TRBJ2-1	TRBD2	TGTGCCAGCAGCCCACATCTAGCGGGGGGGCCGGGTGAGCAGTTCTTC	CASSPHLAGGPGEQFF
TRBV12-3/TRBV12-4	-	TRBJ2-1	-	TGTGCCAGCAGCCCTACCCGGGTAAGGGTGCAGTTCTTC	CASSPTRVRVQFF
TRBV12-3/TRBV12-4	-	TRBJ2-7	-	TGTGCCAGCACTTCAAAAGGGAGATCCTACGAGCAGTACTTC	CASTSKGRSYEQYF
TRBV6-5	-	TRBJ2-7	-	TGTGCCAGCAGTTACGGAGACTACTCCTACGAGCAGTACTTC	CASSYGDYSYEQYF
TRBV3-1	-	TRBJ2-5	TRBD2	TGTGCCAGCAGCGTAAGGACTAGCGGGGGGCGAGAGACCCAGTACTTC	CASSVRTSGGRETQYF
TRBV5-1	few	TRBJ2-5	-	TGCGCCAGCAGCTTGGACTCTGCCACCGTCGGCACCCAGTACTTC	CASSLDSATVGTQYF
TRBV10-3	many	TRBJ1-1	-	TGTGCCATCAGTGAGTCGTTGGGGACTGAAGCTTTCTTT	CAISESLGTEAFF
TRBV7-9	few	TRBJ1-1	-	TGTGCCAGCAGCGGGGCGGGGGGGGTACTGAACACTGAAGCTTTCTTT	CASSGAGGVLNTEAFF
TRBV18	few	TRBJ2-7	TRBD2	TGTGCCAGCTCACCAGCCAGCGGGACCTACGAGCAGTACTTC	CASSPASGTYEQYF
TRBV11-2	-	TRBJ1-1	-	TGTGCCAGCAGCTTAGAATGGCTCCCGAACACTGAAGCTTTCTTT	CASSLEWLPNTEAFF
TRBV29-1	few	TRBJ2-3	-	TGCAGCGTTGAACGGGTCGGCACAGATACGCAGTATTTT	CSVERVGTDTQYF
TRBV21-1	few	TRBJ1-4	-	TGTGCCAGCAGCAAAGGGACGGCTCCAAATGAAAAACTGTTTTTT	CASSKGTAPNEKLFF
TRBV29-1	few	TRBJ2-1	-	TGCAGCGTTGGCCTATCTAGGGGAGGCCTTGGCGACAATGAGCAGTTCTTC	CSVGLSRGGLGDNEQFF
TRBV24-1	few	TRBJ2-1	-	TGTGCCACCAGTCCTGCTGAGGGGGTCTACTACAATGAGCAGTTCTTC	CATSPAEGVYYNEQFF
TRBV7-2	once	TRBJ2-2	-	TGTGCCAGCAGCTTAGCGATTAAGGGGCTAGCTCTCACCGGGGAGCTGTTTTTT	CASSLAIKGLALTGELFF
TRBV20-1	few	TRBJ2-5	TRBD2	TGCAGTGCTAGTAGCGGGAGGAAGGTATTAAAGACCCAGTACTTC	CSASSGRKVLKTQYF
TRBV12-3/TRBV12-4	many	TRBJ2-2	-	TGTGCCAGCAGGGCCAACGGGAACACCGGGGAGCTGTTTTTT	CASRANGNTGELFF
TRBV4-2	-	TRBJ1-2	-	TGTGCCAGCAGCCAAGAAGAGAAGGACTATGGCTACACCTTC	CASSQEEKDYGYTF
TRBV6-1	-	TRBJ2-2	-	TGTGCCAGCAGTGGGCCCGGGCGGCTGGGCACCGGGGAGCTGTTTTTT	CASSGPGRLGTGELFF
TRBV29-1	-	TRBJ2-3	-	TGCAGCGTTGTAGTCTCCCCTAAGACAGATACGCAGTATTTT	CSVVVSPKTDTQYF
TRBV15	few	TRBJ2-6	-	TGTGCCACCAGCTTGGGACCTTCGAACAACGTCCTGACTTTC	CATSLGPSNNVLTF
TRBV27	few	TRBJ1-2	-	TGTGCCAGCAGTTTATCCCCCCAGGCCAGTGGCTACACCTTC	CASSLSPQASGYTF
TRBV18	-	TRBJ2-7	TRBD2	TGTGCCAGCTCACCATCGACTAGCGGGGCGTACGAGCAGTACTTC	CASSPSTSGAYEQYF
TRBV20-1	-	TRBJ1-2	TRBD1	TGCAGTGCCCGGACAGGGAGCGGCTACACCTTC	CSARTGSGYTF
TRBV5-1	few	TRBJ1-1	-	TGCGCCAGCAGGGACAGACCGAACACTGAAGCTTTCTTT	CASRDRPNTEAFF
TRBV6-6	few	TRBJ2-1	-	TGTGCCAGCAGTTACGACGGCATCCAGCAGTTCTTC	CASSYDGIQQFF
TRBV5-6	-	TRBJ1-3	-	TGTGCCAGCACCTTTAAGGTCTCTGGAAACACCATATATTTT	CASTFKVSGNTIYF
TRBV20-1	-	TRBJ2-1	-	TGCAGTGCTAGTGAGGTGGCTACCCTTAGCTCCTACAATGAGCAGTTCTTC	CSASEVATLSSYNEQFF
TRBV7-3	few	TRBJ2-2	TRBD1	TGTGCCAGCAGCTACACAGGGGGCGGCACCGGGGAGCTGTTTTTT	CASSYTGGGTGELFF
TRBV12-3/TRBV12-4	-	TRBJ1-2	-	TGTGCCAGCAGTCTTCAAGACGGGCATATACCTGGCTACACCTTC	CASSLQDGHIPGYTF
TRBV12-3/TRBV12-4	few	TRBJ1-1	TRBD1	TGTGCCAGCAGTTTATACCCGGGACGACGACAGGGGGCTGGCACTGAAGCTTTCTTT	CASSLYPGRRQGAGTEAFF
TRBV12-3/TRBV12-4	many	TRBJ1-2	-	TGTGCCAGCAGTTTAGGCCAGTATGGCTACACCTTC	CASSLGQYGYTF
TRBV2	-	TRBJ2-6	TRBD1	TGTGCCAGCAGTGGGGAGACAGGGGGAATGGCTGGGGCCAACGTCCTGACTTTC	CASSGETGGMAGANVLTF
TRBV5-1	-	TRBJ1-2	TRBD1	TGCGCCAGCAGTTACGGGACAGGGCTATTGTATGGCTACACCTTC	CASSYGTGLLYGYTF
TRBV6-6	many	TRBJ2-5	-	TGTGCCAGCAATGGAGGGAAAGAGACCCAGTACTTC	CASNGGKETQYF
TRBV20-1	-	TRBJ2-7	TRBD2	TGCAGTGCTAGAGATAGGGGACTAGCGGGCTACGAGCAGTACTTC	CSARDRGLAGYEQYF
TRBV7-2	few	TRBJ2-5	-	TGTGCCAGCAGCTCGCGCCGGCAAGAGACCCAGTACTTC	CASSSRRQETQYF
TRBV20-1	few	TRBJ1-4	-	TGCAGTGCTAGTTGTTCGTCCGAGACCAATGAAAAACTGTTTTTT	CSASCSSETNEKLFF
TRBV11-3	-	TRBJ2-7	-	TGTGCCAGCAGCTTAAGAGGTGTCGTGGAGCAGTACTTC	CASSLRGVVEQYF
TRBV2	few	TRBJ2-2	-	TGTGCCAGCAGTGGCGACAGGTACACCGGGGAGCTGTTTTTT	CASSGDRYTGELFF
TRBV18	-	TRBJ2-7	TRBD2	TGTGCCAGCTCACCCGGACTAGCGGGATTCGAGCAGTACTTC	CASSPGLAGFEQYF
TRBV7-8	once	TRBJ2-5	TRBD1	TGTGCCAGCACCGTTCGGACAGGGGCCTTGGAGACCCAGTACTTC	CASTVRTGALETQYF